The 2 T cell receptor beta chains given below trace back to one sample, sequenced in a study of T cell changes during pregnancy in multiple sclerosis (dated by TCRdb to between 2018 and 2020). Library creation used the immunoSEQ multiplex PCR assay. Entries here come from immuneACCESS through TCRdb and include only in-frame sequences with V and J called. Some clones fail to appear in such tables; in the studies checked, an unresolved V gene covers under half of the shortfall, and the cause of the remainder is unknown. The sample yields about 57,000 clones; approximately 90% were counted once. The top ten clones comprise about 0.41% of the sample. Here the sequenced sample was CD4+ T cells from peripheral blood mononuclear cells, taken in the third trimester of pregnancy. The receptors shown here come from a female donor with multiple sclerosis, enrolled in a pregnancy study.

The chain combines TRBV27 with TRBJ2-3; 7 bases fit TRBD2. V was pared by 0 bases and J by 8 bases, with 11 bases of the junction left unmatched. Germline V gene data show CDR1 as MNHEY and CDR2 as SMNVEV (reference sequence). This CDR3 is 16 amino acids long. CDR3 loop: CASSLSMGGRSTTQYF. As DNA, the CDR3 is TGTGCCAGCAGTTTATCGATGGGAGGGAGGTCCACTACGCAGTATTTT.

This clone has just a few counts. V is TRBV29-1 and J is TRBJ1-1; a possible D gene is TRBD1 (5 bases). Between the trimmed V and J ends, which lost 7 bases and 3 bases, there was a span of 9 bases. The germline gives CDR1 SQVTM, CDR2 ANQGSEA. The CDR3 is made up of 11 amino acids. CDR3 sequence: CSARRDTEAFF. CDR3 bases: TGCAGCGCTCGCAGGGACACTGAAGCTTTCTTT.